The rows below give T cell receptor beta chains drawn from one sample of a study of T cell responses to AZD1222 COVID-19 vaccine. TCRdb's copy holds only in-frame clones and misses some; the assay was immunoSEQ multiplex PCR. The sample consists of some 100,000 clones, approximately 90% of them appearing once. This specimen was peripheral blood, taken on day 0 of AZD1222 vaccination. The source of these receptors is an adult in good health. Each CDR3 is given with its conserved first and last residue. D genes are given only for firm matches. The size entry is marked missing in some rows and otherwise reads once, few, many or a size class.

clone size	D gene	V gene	J gene	CDR3 protein	CDR3 DNA
.	TRBD1	TRBV19	TRBJ1-4	CASSPGQGNEKLFF	TGTGCCAGCAGCCCGGGACAGGGGAATGAAAAACTGTTTTTT
.	TRBD1	TRBV5-4	TRBJ2-5	CASSPDRDQETQYF	TGTGCCAGCAGCCCTGACAGGGACCAAGAGACCCAGTACTTC
.	TRBD1	TRBV7-9	TRBJ1-1	CASSSIAGGAELAFAEAFF	TGTGCCAGCAGCTCCATTGCAGGGGGCGCGGAGCTAGCATTCGCTGAAGCTTTCTTT
.	TRBD1	TRBV2	TRBJ2-7	CASSEAGQDYEQYF	TGTGCCAGCAGTGAAGCCGGACAGGACTACGAGCAGTACTTC
.	TRBD2	TRBV18	TRBJ2-3	CASSQLAGASTDTQYF	TGTGCCAGCTCCCAGTTAGCGGGGGCTAGCACAGATACGCAGTATTTT
.	.	TRBV5-6	TRBJ1-1	CASSLGGSDTEAFF	TGTGCCAGCAGCTTGGGGGGAAGCGACACTGAAGCTTTCTTT
.	.	TRBV5-1	TRBJ1-4	CASSSSTGNGWEKLFF	TGCGCCAGCAGCTCGAGCACAGGGAATGGGTGGGAAAAACTGTTTTTT
.	.	TRBV7-2	TRBJ2-3	CASSSPTDTQYF	TGTGCCAGCAGCTCCCCCACAGATACGCAGTATTTT
once	.	TRBV7-9	TRBJ1-6	CASSLEGGGSQRSPLHF	TGTGCCAGCAGCTTAGAGGGGGGGGGCTCGCAACGTTCACCCCTCCACTTT
once	TRBD2	TRBV9	TRBJ2-3	CASSVTTSGGTGTDTQYF	TGTGCCAGCAGCGTCACAACTAGCGGGGGAACTGGCACAGATACGCAGTATTTT
.	.	TRBV11-1	TRBJ2-7	CASSLGPRGEQYF	TGTGCCAGCAGCTTAGGGCCTCGGGGCGAGCAGTACTTC
once	.	TRBV2	TRBJ1-1	CASDLANTEAFF	TGTGCCAGTGATCTTGCGAACACTGAAGCTTTCTTT
.	TRBD1	TRBV29-1	TRBJ2-2	CSVGTGGDTGELFF	TGCAGCGTTGGGACAGGGGGGGACACCGGGGAGCTGTTTTTT
.	.	TRBV7-8	TRBJ1-4	CASSLALINEKLFF	TGTGCCAGCAGCTTAGCCTTGATTAATGAAAAACTGTTTTTT
once	.	TRBV2	TRBJ1-5	CASSEGPGGTLSNQPQHF	TGTGCCAGCAGTGAAGGACCCGGAGGGACCCTTAGCAATCAGCCCCAGCATTTT